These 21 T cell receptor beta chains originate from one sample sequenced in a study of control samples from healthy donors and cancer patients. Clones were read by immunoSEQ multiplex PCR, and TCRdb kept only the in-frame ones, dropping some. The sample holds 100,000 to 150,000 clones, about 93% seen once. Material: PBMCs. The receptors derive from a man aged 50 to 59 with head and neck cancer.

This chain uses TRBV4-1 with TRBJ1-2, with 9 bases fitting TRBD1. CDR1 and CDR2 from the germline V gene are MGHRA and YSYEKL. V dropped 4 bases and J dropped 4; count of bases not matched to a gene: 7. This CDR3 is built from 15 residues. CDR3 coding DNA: TGCGCCAGCAGCCCCGACATGGACAGGGGCTATGGCTACACCTTC. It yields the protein CASSPDMDRGYGYTF.

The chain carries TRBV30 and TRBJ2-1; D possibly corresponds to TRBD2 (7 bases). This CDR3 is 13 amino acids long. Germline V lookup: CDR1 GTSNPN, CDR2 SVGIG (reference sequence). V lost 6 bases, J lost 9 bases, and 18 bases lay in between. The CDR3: CACTRGGRIEQFF. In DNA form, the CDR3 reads TGTGCCTGTACTAGGGGGGGTAGGATTGAGCAGTTCTTC.

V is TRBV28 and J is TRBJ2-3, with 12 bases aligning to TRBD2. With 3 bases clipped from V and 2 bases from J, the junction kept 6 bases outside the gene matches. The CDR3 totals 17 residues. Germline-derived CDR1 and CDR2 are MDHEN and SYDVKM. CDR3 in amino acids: CASSLTSGGIITDTQYF. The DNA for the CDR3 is TGTGCCAGCAGTTTGACTAGCGGGGGCATAATCACAGATACGCAGTATTTT.

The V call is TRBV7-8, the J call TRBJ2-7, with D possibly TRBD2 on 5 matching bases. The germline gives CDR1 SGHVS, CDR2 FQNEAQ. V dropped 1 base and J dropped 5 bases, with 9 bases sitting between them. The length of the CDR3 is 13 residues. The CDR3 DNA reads TGTGCCAGCAGCTTAGGCCAGAGGGACGAGCAGTACTTC. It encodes CASSLGQRDEQYF.

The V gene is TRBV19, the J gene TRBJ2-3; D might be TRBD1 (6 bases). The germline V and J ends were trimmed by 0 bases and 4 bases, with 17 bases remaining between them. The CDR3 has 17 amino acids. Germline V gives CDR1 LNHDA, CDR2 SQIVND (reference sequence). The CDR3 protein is CASSIDGPRGGPDTQYF. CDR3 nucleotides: TGTGCCAGTAGTATAGATGGCCCCAGAGGGGGTCCAGATACGCAGTATTTT.

The CDR3 DNA reads TGCGCCAGCAGCCTGGGACAGACCTACGAGCAGTACTTC. Translation: CASSLGQTYEQYF. The gene calls are TRBV4-1 and TRBJ2-7; 7 bases agree with TRBD1. With 4 bases clipped from V and 2 bases from J, the junction kept 2 bases outside the gene matches. The CDR3 totals 13 residues. Germline CDR1 is MGHRA and CDR2 is YSYEKL.

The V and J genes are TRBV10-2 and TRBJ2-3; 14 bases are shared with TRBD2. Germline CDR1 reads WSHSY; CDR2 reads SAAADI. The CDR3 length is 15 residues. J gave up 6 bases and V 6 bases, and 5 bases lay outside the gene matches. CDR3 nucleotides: TGCGCCAGCAGCAGGACTAGCGGGGGGTGGGATACGCAGTATTTT. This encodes CASSRTSGGWDTQYF.

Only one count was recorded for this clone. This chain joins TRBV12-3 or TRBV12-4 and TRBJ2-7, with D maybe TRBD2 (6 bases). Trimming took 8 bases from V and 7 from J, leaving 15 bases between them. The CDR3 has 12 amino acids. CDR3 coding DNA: TGTGCCAGCCAGGGAGGACACCCTGAGCAGTACTTC. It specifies CASQGGHPEQYF.

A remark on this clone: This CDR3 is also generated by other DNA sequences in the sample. CDR3 in amino acids: CASSSRDTQYF. The CDR3 DNA is TGTGCCAGCAGCTCTCGGGATACGCAGTATTTT. The V and J genes are TRBV7-2 and TRBJ2-3; D is ambiguous. The CDR3 is 11 residues long. Germline V gives CDR1 SGHTA, CDR2 FQGNSA. V lost 4 bases and J lost 6, with 5 bases in between.

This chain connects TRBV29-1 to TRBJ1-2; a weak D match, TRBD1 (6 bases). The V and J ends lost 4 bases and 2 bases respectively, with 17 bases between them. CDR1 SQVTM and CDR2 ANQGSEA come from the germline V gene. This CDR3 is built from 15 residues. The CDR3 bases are TGCAGCGTTGGTTTGGGGGCAAATCTAAACTATGGCTACACCTTC. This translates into CSVGLGANLNYGYTF.

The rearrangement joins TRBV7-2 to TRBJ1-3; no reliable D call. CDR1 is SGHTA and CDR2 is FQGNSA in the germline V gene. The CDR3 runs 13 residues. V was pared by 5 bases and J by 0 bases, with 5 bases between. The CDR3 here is CASSPASGNTIYF. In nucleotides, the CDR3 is TGTGCCAGCAGCCCTGCCTCTGGAAACACCATATATTTT. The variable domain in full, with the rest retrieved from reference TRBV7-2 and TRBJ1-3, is GAGVSQSPSNKVTEKGKDVELRCDPISGHTALYWYRQSLGQGLEFLIYFQGNSAPDKSGLPSDRFSAERTGGSVSTLTIQRTQQEDSAVYLCASSPASGNTIYFGEGSWLTVV.

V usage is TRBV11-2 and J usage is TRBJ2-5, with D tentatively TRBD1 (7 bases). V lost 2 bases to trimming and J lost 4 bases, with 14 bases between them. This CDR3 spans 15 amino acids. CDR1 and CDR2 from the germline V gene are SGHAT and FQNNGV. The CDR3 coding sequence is TGTGCCAGCAGCTTATCCAGGGGGGTGGTAGAGACCCAGTACTTC. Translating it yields CASSLSRGVVETQYF.

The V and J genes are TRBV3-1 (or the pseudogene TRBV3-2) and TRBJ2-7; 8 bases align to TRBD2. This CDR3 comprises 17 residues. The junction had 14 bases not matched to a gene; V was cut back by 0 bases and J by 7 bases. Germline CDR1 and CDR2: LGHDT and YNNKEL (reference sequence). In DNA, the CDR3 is TGTGCCAGCAGCCAAGAGTCCCTAGCGGGCCGCTCGGGTGAGCAGTACTTC. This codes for CASSQESLAGRSGEQYF.

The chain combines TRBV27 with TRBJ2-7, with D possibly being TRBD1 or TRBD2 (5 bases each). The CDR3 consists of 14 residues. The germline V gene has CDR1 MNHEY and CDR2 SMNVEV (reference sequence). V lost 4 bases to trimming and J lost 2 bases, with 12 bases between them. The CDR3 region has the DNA TGTGCCAGCAGTTATCTTGGGACGGCCTACGAGCAGTACTTC. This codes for CASSYLGTAYEQYF.

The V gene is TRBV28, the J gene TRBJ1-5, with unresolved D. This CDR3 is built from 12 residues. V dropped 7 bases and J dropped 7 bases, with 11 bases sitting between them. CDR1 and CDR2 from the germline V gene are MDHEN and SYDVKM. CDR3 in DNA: TGTGCCAGCACCCGGGCGAACCAGCCCCAGCATTTT. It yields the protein CASTRANQPQHF.

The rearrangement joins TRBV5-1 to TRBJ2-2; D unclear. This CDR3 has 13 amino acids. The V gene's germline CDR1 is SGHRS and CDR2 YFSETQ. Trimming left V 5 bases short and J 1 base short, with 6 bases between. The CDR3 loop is CASRTGNTGELFF. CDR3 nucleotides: TGCGCCAGCAGAACGGGGAACACCGGGGAGCTGTTTTTT.

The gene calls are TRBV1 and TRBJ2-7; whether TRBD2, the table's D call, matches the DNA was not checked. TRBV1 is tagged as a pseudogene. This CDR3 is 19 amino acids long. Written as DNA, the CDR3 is TGCACCAGCAGCCAAGATTCGCCCCCCCCGGTTGGTAGTTTCTTCGAGCAGTACTTC. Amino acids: CTSSQDSPPPVGSFFEQYF.

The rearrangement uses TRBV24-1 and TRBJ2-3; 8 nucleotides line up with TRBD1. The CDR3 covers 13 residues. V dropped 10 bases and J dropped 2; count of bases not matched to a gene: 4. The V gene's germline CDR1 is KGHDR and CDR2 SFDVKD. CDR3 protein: CATGQGSTDTQYF. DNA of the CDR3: TGTGCCACAGGACAGGGTTCCACAGATACGCAGTATTTT.

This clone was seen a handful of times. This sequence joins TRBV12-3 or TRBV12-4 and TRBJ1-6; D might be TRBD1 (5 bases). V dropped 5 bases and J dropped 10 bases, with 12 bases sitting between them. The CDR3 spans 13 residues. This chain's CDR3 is CASSQGFESPLHF. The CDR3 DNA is TGTGCCAGCAGTCAGGGATTCGAATCACCCCTCCACTTT.

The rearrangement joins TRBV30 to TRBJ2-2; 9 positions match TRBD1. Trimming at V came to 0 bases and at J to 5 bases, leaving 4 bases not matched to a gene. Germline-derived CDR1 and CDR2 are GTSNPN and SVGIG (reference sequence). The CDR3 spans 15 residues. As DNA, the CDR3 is TGTGCCTGGAGTGTAAGGGACAGGGTTACCGGGGAGCTGTTTTTT. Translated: CAWSVRDRVTGELFF.

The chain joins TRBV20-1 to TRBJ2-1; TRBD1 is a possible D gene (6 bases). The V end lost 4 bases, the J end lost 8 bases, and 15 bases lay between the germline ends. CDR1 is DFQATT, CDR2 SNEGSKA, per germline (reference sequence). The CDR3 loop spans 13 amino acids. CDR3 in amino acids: CSATDTGFDEQFF. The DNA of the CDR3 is TGCAGTGCTACTGATACAGGGTTTGATGAGCAGTTCTTC.